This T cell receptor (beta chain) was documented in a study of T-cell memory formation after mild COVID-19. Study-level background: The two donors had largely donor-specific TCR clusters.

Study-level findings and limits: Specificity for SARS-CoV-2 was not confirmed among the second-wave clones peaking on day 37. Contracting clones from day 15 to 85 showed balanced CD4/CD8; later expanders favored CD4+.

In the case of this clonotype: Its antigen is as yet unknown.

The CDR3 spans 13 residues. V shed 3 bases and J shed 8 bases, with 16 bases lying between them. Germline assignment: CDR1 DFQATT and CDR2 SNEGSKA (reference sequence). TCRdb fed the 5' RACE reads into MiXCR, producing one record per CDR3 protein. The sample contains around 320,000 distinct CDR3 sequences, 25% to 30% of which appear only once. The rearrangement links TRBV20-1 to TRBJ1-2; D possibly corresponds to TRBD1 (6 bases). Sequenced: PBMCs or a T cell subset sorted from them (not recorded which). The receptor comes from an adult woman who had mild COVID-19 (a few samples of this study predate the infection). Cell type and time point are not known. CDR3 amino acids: CSASSGAREGYTF. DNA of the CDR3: TGCAGTGCTAGCTCGGGGGCTAGGGAGGGCTACACCTTC.